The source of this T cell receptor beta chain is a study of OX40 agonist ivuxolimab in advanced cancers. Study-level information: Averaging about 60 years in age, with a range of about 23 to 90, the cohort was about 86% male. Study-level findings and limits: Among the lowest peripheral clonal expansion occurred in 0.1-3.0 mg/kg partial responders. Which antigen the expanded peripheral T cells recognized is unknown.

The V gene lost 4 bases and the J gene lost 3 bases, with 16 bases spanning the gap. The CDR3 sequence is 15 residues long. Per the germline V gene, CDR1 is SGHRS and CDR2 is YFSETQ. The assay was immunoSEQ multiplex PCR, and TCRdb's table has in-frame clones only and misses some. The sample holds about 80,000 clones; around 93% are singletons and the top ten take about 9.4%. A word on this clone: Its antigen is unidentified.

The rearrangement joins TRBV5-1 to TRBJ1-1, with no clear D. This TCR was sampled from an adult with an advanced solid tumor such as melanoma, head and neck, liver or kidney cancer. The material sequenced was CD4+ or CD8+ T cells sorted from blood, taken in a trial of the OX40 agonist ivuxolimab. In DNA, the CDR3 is TGCGCCAGCAGCCCCGGGCCCTTCGTGGACACTGAAGCTTTCTTT. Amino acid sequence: CASSPGPFVDTEAFF. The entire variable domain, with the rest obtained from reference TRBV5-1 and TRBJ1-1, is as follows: KAGVTQTPRYLIKTRGQQVTLSCSPISGHRSVSWYQQTPGQGLQFLFEYFSETQRNKGNFPGRFSGRQFSNSRSEMNVSTLELGDSALYLCASSPGPFVDTEAFFGQGTRLTVV.